This record looks at one T cell receptor (beta chain) sequence and its context. Its antigen is not yet known. One base away there is no much larger clone; base qualities are not given. Reading from cysteine to phenylalanine, the CDR3 counts 14 amino acids. Just CDR3 DNA is preserved here, 42 bases in frame from base 1. CDR1 is given as MNHEY and CDR2 as SMNVEV, both from the germline V gene (reference sequence). V and J lose 6 bases and 4 bases, and a span of 12 bases separates them. This entry belongs to a study of regulatory T cells in long-lasting Graves disease (dated by TCRdb to the early 2020s). Concerning the study at large: In the newly diagnosed Graves' disease group, patients had been taking antithyroid drugs for less than 3 months. TCR sequencing covered 13 persistent and 20 or so newly diagnosed Graves' disease patients, 33 samples in total. This study used TCR sequencing and RNA sequencing of peripheral blood to compare persistent Graves' disease patients against newly diagnosed Graves' disease patients. The study was registered as a clinical trial and conducted in China.

According to the study, the label for this sample's time point signals: newly diagnosed GD, antithyroid drugs for less than 3 months. For both TCR sequencing and RNA sequencing, RNA was extracted from PBMCs in TRIzol. The diagnosis of Graves' disease followed American Thyroid Association guidelines. The patients came from an endocrinology department in Xi'an, China. From each patient, 7.5 to 10 milliliters of peripheral blood was collected into an EDTA anticoagulant tube. PBMCs were isolated by Ficoll Paque Plus density gradient separation without further T cell sorting. RNA quality was checked with an Agilent 2100 Bioanalyzer and agarose gel, and concentration with a NanoDrop 2000. Findings and caveats that apply to the study as a whole: The study examined only peripheral blood because the primary lesion, thyroid tissue, could not be accessed. As a limitation, the authors acknowledged that the small sample size may reduce accuracy. Only the TCR beta chain was sequenced and analyzed. Persistent Graves' disease patients showed lower TCR Shannon entropy and fewer highly expanded clones than newly diagnosed patients, suggesting clonal expansion. Persistent disease showed preferential use of TRBV28, TRBJ1-2 and TRBJ2-5, whereas newly diagnosed disease favored TRBV20-1 and TRBJ2-1. Patients with persistent disease shared more public clonotypes (about 2,900) than newly diagnosed patients did (around 1,000).

The protocol used for the library was multiplex PCR. The sequencer listed for this sample is Illumina HiSeq 4000. TCR beta libraries were built with iRepertoire HTBI primers and Arm-PCR amplification of CDR3 regions. Gel purification was performed on PCR products prior to sequencing. In the paper's pipeline: A total of 62 TRBV and some 15 TRBJ segments were identified across samples and were used for gene usage analysis of CDR3 amino acid clonotypes. COPE and FqMerger were used to merge filtered high-quality paired reads into contigs. BLAST was used to align contigs to IMGT TRBV, TRBD and TRBJ reference genes, with CDR3 defined following IMGT. Highly expanded clones were defined as clonotypes with a frequency above 0.1%. Shannon entropy was used to measure repertoire diversity, and the Gini coefficient was used to measure V-J evenness. Clonotypes shared by more than one individual were considered public. The public reads were reanalyzed by TCRdb: fastp trimming at Q25, MiXCR alignment, in-frame beta chains only. Each entry is one CDR3 protein sequence, shown with its most common DNA and genes. The V and J calls reflect TCRdb's pipeline rather than the authors' work. In all, the sample holds hundreds of thousands of distinct CDR3 sequences, and roughly 14% of those were seen once. More than 8.5% of the sample is taken by the ten largest.

These data are also associated with another study on T cells in Graves' hyperthyroidism and ophthalmopathy. In that second paper, the authors write: Stable Graves' hyperthyroidism was defined as no progression to ophthalmopathy during 18 months of follow-up. Hyperthyroidism patients were aged 18 to 65 years and newly diagnosed, with disease duration of less than 2 months. Patients with uncontrolled infections, other autoimmune diseases, pregnancy or lactation were excluded. Clinical symptoms, serum thyroxine and TRAb, thyroid ultrasound, and orbital computed tomography formed the basis for the diagnoses. A first-round RT-PCR of the TCR CDR3 used the HTBI primer set with the Qiagen OneStep RT-PCR kit. Most expanded thyroid clonotypes (frequency above 0.001) were also found in blood, which suggests that blood repertoires may mirror thyroid immune responses. In cross-validation, a model built on a 13 V-J signature told ophthalmopathy apart from stable hyperthyroidism with roughly 87% sensitivity and about 81% specificity, and in testing the same model reached 80%/75%. During validation, the model predicted progression to ophthalmopathy a median of about 5.9 months ahead of onset, with just under 71% sensitivity and 72.22% specificity. To identify distinguishing TCR V-J signatures, a discovery cohort of about a hundred patients was used, comprising 40 to 45 with Graves' ophthalmopathy and roughly 60 with stable Graves' hyperthyroidism. Whether ophthalmopathy could be predicted prospectively was tested in an independent validation cohort made up of roughly 20 hyperthyroidism patients plus 17 patients who later progressed to ophthalmopathy. The roughly 90 discovery patients were divided at random into training and test sets in a 7:3 ratio. In addition, the study compared T-cell repertoires in thyroid tissue and in blood from five to seven Graves' hyperthyroidism patients. Following sampling, methimazole starting at 30 mg daily was given to hyperthyroidism patients, and high-dose intravenous methylprednisolone was given to ophthalmopathy patients. Libraries were constructed in a second round of multiplex PCR, after which size selection and purification were carried out. Sequencing of the libraries was done on an Illumina HiSeq2000 using paired-end 100 bp reads. SOAPnuke was used to process the raw data, with reads discarded if the reads contained adapters or uncalled bases, had a mean Phred below 15, or lacked an exact constant-primer or identifier match. High-quality paired reads were merged using COPE v1.2.5, and each unique nucleotide sequence was defined as a clonotype. MiTCR v1.1 was used to align clonotypes to the IMGT TRBV, TRBD and TRBJ reference segments. Only V-J combinations with frequency above 0.0001, covering 99% to 99.2% of repertoires, were analysed. A TCS score was defined as the ratio of F50 (clonal expansion) to E x V (chaos), with BLOSUM62-based TCRdist applied between CDR3 peptides within each V-J. Welch's t-statistics and random forest reduced 450 to 600 V-J features to 10 to 15, which were used in a naive Bayes classifier (R e1071). No statistical method was used to set the sample size in advance, and investigators knew the group allocation. TCR Vbeta CDR3 sequencing of 120 to 150 peripheral blood samples (roughly 43 ophthalmopathy, 75 or so hyperthyroidism and approximately 17 progressor patients) is reported in the paper.

The source material was peripheral blood mononuclear cells (PBMCs), sampled at new diagnosis, from a patient treated with antithyroid drugs. In this chain, TRBV27 is recombined with TRBJ2-2; TRBD1 is a weak D gene call, 5 bases matching. The receptor comes from a young man with Graves disease. Donor details come from another sample of the same person, matched by shared clones. This receptor has the CDR3 CASSKGLVTGELFF. The DNA sequence reads TGTGCCAGCAGCAAGGGGCTAGTCACCGGGGAGCTGTTTTTT.